The present entry profiles one T cell receptor (beta chain) with its context. Grouping used clinical history reported by participants in a survey and questionnaire. Exposed study participants had met a COVID-19 case within 2 weeks before entry. The sample comes from a study of blood T cell repertoires in COVID-19. About the research overall: Sites across the United States, Italy and Spain contributed samples from acute and convalescent COVID-19.

This table comes from immunoSEQ multiplex PCR, and its TCRdb copy is limited to in-frame clones, with some not included. Of over 200,000 clones in the sample, 85% to 90% were seen once. This CDR3 comprises 13 residues. Germline CDR1 reads LNHDA; CDR2 reads SQIVND (reference sequence). V was cut by 5 bases and J by 6 bases, with 11 bases left in between. The rearrangement links TRBV19 to TRBJ1-5; no reliable D call. This clonotype was sampled from a man younger than 40 who had been exposed to COVID-19. The sample comprised PBMCs or T cells enriched from blood (not recorded which). The CDR3 is CASSWEGSQPQHF. The CDR3 DNA reads as TGTGCCAGTAGTTGGGAGGGATCTCAGCCCCAGCATTTT.